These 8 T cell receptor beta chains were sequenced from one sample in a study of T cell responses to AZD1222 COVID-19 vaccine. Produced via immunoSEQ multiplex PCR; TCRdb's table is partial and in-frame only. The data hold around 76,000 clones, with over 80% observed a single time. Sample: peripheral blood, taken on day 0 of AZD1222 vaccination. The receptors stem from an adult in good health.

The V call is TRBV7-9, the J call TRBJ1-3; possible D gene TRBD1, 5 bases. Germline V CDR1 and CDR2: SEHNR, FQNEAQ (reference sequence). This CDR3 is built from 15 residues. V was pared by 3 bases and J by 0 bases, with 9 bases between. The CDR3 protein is CASSLFRDSGNTIYF. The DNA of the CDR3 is TGTGCCAGCAGCTTGTTCAGGGACTCTGGAAACACCATATATTTT.

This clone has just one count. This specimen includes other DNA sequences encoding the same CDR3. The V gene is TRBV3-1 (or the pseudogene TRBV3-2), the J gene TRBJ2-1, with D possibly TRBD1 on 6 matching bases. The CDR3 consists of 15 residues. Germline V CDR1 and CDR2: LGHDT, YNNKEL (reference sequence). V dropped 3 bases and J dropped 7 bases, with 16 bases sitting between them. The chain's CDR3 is CASSQNGGGGNEQFF. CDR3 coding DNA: TGTGCCAGCAGCCAGAATGGGGGCGGCGGGAATGAGCAGTTCTTC.

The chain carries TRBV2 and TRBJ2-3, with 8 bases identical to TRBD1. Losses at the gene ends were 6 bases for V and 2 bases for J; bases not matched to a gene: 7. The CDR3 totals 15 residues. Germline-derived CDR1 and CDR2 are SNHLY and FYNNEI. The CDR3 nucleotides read TGTGCCAGCAGCCCTACAGGGGGATACACAGATACGCAGTATTTT. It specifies CASSPTGGYTDTQYF.

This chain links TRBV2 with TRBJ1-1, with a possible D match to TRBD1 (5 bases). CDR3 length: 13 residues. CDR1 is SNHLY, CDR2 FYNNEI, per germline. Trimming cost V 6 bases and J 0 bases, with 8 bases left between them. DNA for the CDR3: TGTGCCAGCAGGACAGAGATGAACACTGAAGCTTTCTTT. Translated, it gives CASRTEMNTEAFF.

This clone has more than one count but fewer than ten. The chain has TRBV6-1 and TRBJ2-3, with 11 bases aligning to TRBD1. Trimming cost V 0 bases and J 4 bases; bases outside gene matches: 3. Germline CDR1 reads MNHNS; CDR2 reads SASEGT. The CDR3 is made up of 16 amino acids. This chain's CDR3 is CASSEAPGQGADTQYF. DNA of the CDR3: TGTGCCAGCAGTGAAGCCCCGGGACAGGGGGCAGATACGCAGTATTTT.

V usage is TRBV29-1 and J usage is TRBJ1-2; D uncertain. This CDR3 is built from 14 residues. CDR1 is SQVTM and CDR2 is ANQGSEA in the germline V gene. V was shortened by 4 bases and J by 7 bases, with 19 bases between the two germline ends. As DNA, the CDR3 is TGCAGCGTTGCTGGTGCAAACCCGTACTCTGGCTACACCTTC. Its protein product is CSVAGANPYSGYTF.

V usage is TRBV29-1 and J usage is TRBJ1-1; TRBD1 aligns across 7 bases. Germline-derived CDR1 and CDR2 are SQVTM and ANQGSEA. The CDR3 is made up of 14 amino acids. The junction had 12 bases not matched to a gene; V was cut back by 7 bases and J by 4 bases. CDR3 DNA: TGCAGCGCAGCCAGACAGGGTTGGGGCACTGAAGCTTTCTTT. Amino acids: CSAARQGWGTEAFF.

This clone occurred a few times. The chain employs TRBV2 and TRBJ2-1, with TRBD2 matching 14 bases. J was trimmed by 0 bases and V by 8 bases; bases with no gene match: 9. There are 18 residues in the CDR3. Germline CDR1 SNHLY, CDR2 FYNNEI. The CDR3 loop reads CASPGTSGGQSSYNEQFF. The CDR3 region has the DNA TGTGCCAGCCCCGGGACTAGCGGGGGACAGAGCTCCTACAATGAGCAGTTCTTC.